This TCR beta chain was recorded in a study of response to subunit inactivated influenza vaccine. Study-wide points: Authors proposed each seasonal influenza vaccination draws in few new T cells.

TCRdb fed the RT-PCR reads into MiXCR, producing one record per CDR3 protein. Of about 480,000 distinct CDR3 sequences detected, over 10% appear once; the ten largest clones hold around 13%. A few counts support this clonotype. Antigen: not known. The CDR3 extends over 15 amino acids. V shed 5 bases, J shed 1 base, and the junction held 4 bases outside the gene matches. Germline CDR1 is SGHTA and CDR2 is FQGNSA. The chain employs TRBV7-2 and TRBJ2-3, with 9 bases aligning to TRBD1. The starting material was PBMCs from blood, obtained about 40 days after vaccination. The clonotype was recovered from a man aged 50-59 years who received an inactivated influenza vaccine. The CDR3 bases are TGTGCCAGCAGCAAAAGGACAGGGGGCACAGATACGCAGTATTTT. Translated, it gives CASSKRTGGTDTQYF.